Shown below are 24 T cell receptor beta chains from a single sample sequenced in a study of blood T cell repertoires in COVID-19. Assay used: immunoSEQ multiplex PCR; TCRdb lists only in-frame clones, some missing. The sample holds 120,000 to 150,000 clones, about 91% seen once. Sequenced input: peripheral blood. Every receptor here comes from a woman aged 45-59 years with acute or convalescent COVID-19.

The chain links TRBV3-1 (or the pseudogene TRBV3-2) to TRBJ2-7; D call uncertain. Trimming stripped 3 bases from V and 4 bases from J, with 4 bases between. The germline V gene encodes CDR1 LGHDT and CDR2 YNNKEL (reference sequence). The CDR3 is made up of 11 amino acids. CDR3 DNA sequence: TGTGCCAGCAGCCACCGGTACGAGCAGTACTTC. Its protein is CASSHRYEQYF.

The rearrangement uses TRBV29-1 and TRBJ2-5, with D possibly TRBD2 on 5 matching bases. The CDR3 loop spans 13 amino acids. Trimming removed 6 bases from V and 0 bases from J, with 11 bases in between. The germline V gene has CDR1 SQVTM and CDR2 ANQGSEA. CDR3 DNA: TGCAGCGTCGGGCGGGTAAACCAAGAGACCCAGTACTTC. This translates into CSVGRVNQETQYF.

A few counts support this clone. The chain joins TRBV12-5 to TRBJ2-2, with 9 bases fitting TRBD1. The germline V gene has CDR1 LGHNT and CDR2 FRNRAP. The CDR3 is 16 amino acids. The ends lost 4 bases at V and 3 bases at J; junction bases unmatched: 6. CDR3 protein: CASGSGQGVDTGELFF. Here the CDR3 DNA reads TGTGCTAGTGGTTCGGGACAGGGTGTGGACACCGGGGAGCTGTTTTTT. Combining the CDR3 with reference TRBV12-5 and TRBJ2-2 gives the whole variable domain DARVTQTPRHKVTEMGQEVTMRCQPILGHNTVFWYRQTMMQGLELLAYFRNRAPLDDSGMPKDRFSAEMPDATLATLKIQPSEPRDSAVYFCASGSGQGVDTGELFFGEGSRLTVL.

This clone has only one observation. The chain employs TRBV11-3 and TRBJ2-3, with a tentative D call TRBD1 (5 bases). This CDR3 is 16 amino acids long. Germline V gives CDR1 SGHNT, CDR2 YENEEA. The V end lost 1 base, the J end lost 2 bases, and 13 bases lay between the germline ends. CDR3 sequence (DNA): TGTGCCAGCAGCTTAGTTTCGCAGGGATCCACAGATACGCAGTATTTT. Encoded protein: CASSLVSQGSTDTQYF.

This rearrangement joins TRBV10-3 to TRBJ1-3; D is perhaps TRBD1 (5 bases). CDR1 and CDR2 (germline): ENHRY, SYGVKD. The germline V and J ends were trimmed by 2 bases and 2 bases, with 10 bases remaining between them. The CDR3 covers 15 residues. The CDR3 DNA reads TGTGCCATCAGTGAGAGACAGAACCCTGGAAACACCATATATTTT. Its protein is CAISERQNPGNTIYF.

The chain links TRBV5-1 to TRBJ2-6; TRBD2 matches 9 bases. The CDR3 runs 17 residues. Unmatched junction bases numbered 1, after V lost 0 bases and J lost 0 bases. CDR1 SGHRS and CDR2 YFSETQ come from the germline V gene. CDR3 loop: CASSLASGASGANVLTF. The CDR3 DNA reads TGCGCCAGCAGCTTGGCTAGCGGGGCCTCTGGGGCCAACGTCCTGACTTTC.

V is TRBV6-6 and J is TRBJ2-1, with 7 bases identical to TRBD1. V dropped 8 bases and J dropped 12; count of bases not matched to a gene: 10. The germline CDR1 and CDR2 sequences are MNHNY and SVGAGI (reference sequence). The CDR3 spans 12 residues. The CDR3 spells CASVGTVGWQFF. The CDR3 bases are TGTGCCAGCGTTGGGACAGTTGGTTGGCAGTTCTTC.

This clone was counted a few times. This chain uses TRBV5-4 with TRBJ2-7, with a weak D call TRBD1 (6 bases). V shed 7 bases and J shed 0 bases, with 11 bases lying between them. CDR1 is SGHNT and CDR2 is YYREEE in the germline V gene (reference sequence). CDR3 length equals 13 residues. CDR3 sequence: CASGRDTSYEQYF. CDR3 DNA: TGTGCCAGCGGAAGGGACACCTCCTACGAGCAGTACTTC.

The V call is TRBV7-8, the J call TRBJ2-5; 9 positions agree with TRBD1. Per the germline V gene, CDR1 is SGHVS and CDR2 is FQNEAQ. V lost 6 bases and J lost 7; bases outside the gene matches: 9. The CDR3 is made up of 14 amino acids. CDR3 in DNA: TGTGCCAGCAGTTCAGTGACAGGGGGGGCGACCCAGTACTTC. As protein: CASSSVTGGATQYF. The variable domain in full, with the rest retrieved from reference TRBV7-8 and TRBJ2-5, is GAGVSQSPRYKVAKRGQDVALRCDPISGHVSLFWYQQALGQGPEFLTYFQNEAQLDKSGLPSDRFFAERPEGSVSTLKIQRTQQEDSAVYLCASSSVTGGATQYFGPGTRLLVL.

V is TRBV6-4 and J is TRBJ1-1; 7 bases fit TRBD1. V lost 2 bases, J lost 1 base, and 7 bases stayed unmatched. CDR1 and CDR2 (germline): MRHNA, SNTAGT. This CDR3 contains 16 residues. The CDR3 nucleotides are TGTGCCAGCAGTGACACCCACAGGGGACGGAACACTGAAGCTTTCTTT. Its protein product is CASSDTHRGRNTEAFF.

The V and J genes are TRBV6-2 or TRBV6-3 and TRBJ1-3; possibly TRBD1 for D (5 bases). Per germline, CDR1 MNHEY and CDR2 SVGEGT. The CDR3 covers 16 residues. Trimming shortened V by 6 bases and J by 0 bases, and 15 bases separated the two germline ends. The CDR3 loop reads CASSPVGGNSGNTIYF. CDR3 DNA sequence: TGTGCCAGCAGCCCTGTCGGGGGGAACTCTGGAAACACCATATATTTT.

Only one count was recorded for this clone. The chain carries TRBV30 and TRBJ2-3, with 8 bases aligning to TRBD2. This CDR3 is 14 amino acids long. The V gene end was trimmed by 2 bases and the J gene end by 2 bases; junction bases not matched to a gene: 3. Looked up from germline, CDR1 is GTSNPN and CDR2 is SVGIG (reference sequence). The CDR3 bases are TGTGCCTGGAGTCTGCGGGGGGTCACAGATACGCAGTATTTT. Translating it yields CAWSLRGVTDTQYF.

The gene calls are TRBV6-5 and TRBJ2-7; possible D gene TRBD2, 5 bases. V gave up 6 bases and J gave up 3 bases, with 12 bases separating them. CDR1 and CDR2 from the germline V gene are MNHEY and SVGAGI. The CDR3 is 13 amino acids. The CDR3 coding sequence is TGTGCCAGCAGCCCGGGATACGGCTACGAGCAGTACTTC. Its translation is CASSPGYGYEQYF.

The chain links TRBV7-9 to TRBJ1-2; D is uncertain. The V end was cut by 0 bases, the J end by 2 bases, with 7 bases between. The CDR3 is 14 residues long. Germline V gene lookup returns CDR1 SEHNR and CDR2 FQNEAQ (reference sequence). The CDR3, as DNA: TGTGCCAGCAGCTTAGCCCTAGTAAACTATGGCTACACCTTC. Protein: CASSLALVNYGYTF.

The genes are TRBV10-3 and TRBJ2-2; 14 bases are a match to TRBD2. Germline CDR1 ENHRY, CDR2 SYGVKD. The CDR3 covers 18 residues. V trimming: 3 bases; J trimming: 3 bases; junction bases outside the gene matches: 6. CDR3 region: CAISEQGTSGSYTGELFF. As DNA, the CDR3 is TGTGCCATCAGTGAACAAGGGACTAGCGGGAGTTACACCGGGGAGCTGTTTTTT.

In this sample, this clone turned up a few times. The V call is TRBV9, the J call TRBJ1-5; tentative D call: TRBD1 (6 bases). Germline V gene lookup returns CDR1 SGDLS and CDR2 YYNGEE. This CDR3 has 17 residues. V was clipped by 10 bases and J by 0 bases, with 23 bases between them. The CDR3 reads CAGQRGGSGNSNQPQHF. CDR3 nucleotide sequence: TGTGCCGGCCAGCGTGGGGGCTCGGGAAATAGCAATCAGCCCCAGCATTTT.

This chain links TRBV7-8 with TRBJ1-2; a possible D gene is TRBD1 (6 bases). The CDR3 is 15 amino acids. The germline CDR1 and CDR2 sequences are SGHVS and FQNEAQ. Trimming pared 1 base from V and 0 bases from J, leaving 9 bases between. Written as DNA, the CDR3 is TGTGCCAGCAGCTTAGGACAGGCCTCTAACTATGGCTACACCTTC. This codes for CASSLGQASNYGYTF. Full variable domain (outside the CDR3, taken from reference TRBV7-8 and TRBJ1-2): GAGVSQSPRYKVAKRGQDVALRCDPISGHVSLFWYQQALGQGPEFLTYFQNEAQLDKSGLPSDRFFAERPEGSVSTLKIQRTQQEDSAVYLCASSLGQASNYGYTFGSGTRLTVV.

The V gene is TRBV27, the J gene TRBJ1-2; 7 bases line up with TRBD1. From germline, CDR1 is MNHEY and CDR2 SMNVEV (reference sequence). Trimming at V came to 6 bases and at J to 7 bases, leaving 8 bases not matched to a gene. The CDR3 extends over 13 amino acids. CDR3 DNA: TGTGCCAGCAGATCGGACAGGAGGGTTGGCTACACCTTC. This codes for CASRSDRRVGYTF.

The CDR3 is CAYQTQYF. The DNA of the CDR3 is TGTGCCTATCAGACGCAGTATTTT. The rearrangement joins TRBV10-3 to TRBJ2-3, with unresolved D. In germline, CDR1 is ENHRY, CDR2 SYGVKD. V was cut by 11 bases and J by 9 bases, with 6 bases left in between. The CDR3 has 8 amino acids.

This sequence joins TRBV12-3 or TRBV12-4 and TRBJ2-2, with a possible D match to TRBD1 (6 bases). Trimming removed 7 bases from V and 6 bases from J, with 9 bases in between. This CDR3 has 12 residues. CDR3 region: CASTPGAGELFF. The CDR3 DNA reads TGTGCCAGCACCCCAGGGGCCGGGGAGCTGTTTTTT.

The rearrangement links TRBV25-1 to TRBJ2-2; D ambiguous. Per germline, CDR1 MGHDK and CDR2 SYGVNS. Trimming took 5 bases from V and 2 from J, leaving 3 bases between them. The CDR3 is 12 residues long. The CDR3 DNA reads TGTGCCAGCAGTAGCAACACCGGGGAGCTGTTTTTT. It specifies CASSSNTGELFF.

This clone showed up just once. This CDR3 reads CASSRSPSGNQYF. Here the CDR3 DNA reads TGTGCCAGCAGCCGTAGCCCTTCGGGTAATCAGTACTTC. V usage is TRBV9 and J usage is TRBJ2-5; D remains ambiguous. The CDR3 spans 13 residues. Germline CDR1 reads SGDLS; CDR2 reads YYNGEE. V lost 4 bases and J lost 11, with 18 bases in between.

The V and J genes are TRBV7-3 and TRBJ2-7; 8 positions agree with TRBD2. Germline assignment: CDR1 SGHTA and CDR2 FQGTGA. J lost 5 bases, V lost 5 bases, and 8 bases had no gene match. This CDR3 is 14 amino acids long. DNA of the CDR3: TGTGCCAGCAGCCTTAGCGGGGCTCCCCACGAGCAGTACTTC. It is translated as CASSLSGAPHEQYF. Supplemented by reference TRBV7-3 and TRBJ2-7, the full variable domain reads GAGVSQTPSNKVTEKGKYVELRCDPISGHTALYWYRQSLGQGPEFLIYFQGTGAADDSGLPNDRFFAVRPEGSVSTLKIQRTERGDSAVYLCASSLSGAPHEQYFGPGTRLTVT.

The V and J genes are TRBV12-3 or TRBV12-4 and TRBJ2-7; D unresolved. Trimming shortened V by 3 bases and J by 6 bases, and 6 bases separated the two germline ends. The CDR3 length is 11 residues. The CDR3 protein is CASSFSLEQYF. In DNA form, the CDR3 reads TGTGCCAGCAGTTTCTCCCTCGAGCAGTACTTC.